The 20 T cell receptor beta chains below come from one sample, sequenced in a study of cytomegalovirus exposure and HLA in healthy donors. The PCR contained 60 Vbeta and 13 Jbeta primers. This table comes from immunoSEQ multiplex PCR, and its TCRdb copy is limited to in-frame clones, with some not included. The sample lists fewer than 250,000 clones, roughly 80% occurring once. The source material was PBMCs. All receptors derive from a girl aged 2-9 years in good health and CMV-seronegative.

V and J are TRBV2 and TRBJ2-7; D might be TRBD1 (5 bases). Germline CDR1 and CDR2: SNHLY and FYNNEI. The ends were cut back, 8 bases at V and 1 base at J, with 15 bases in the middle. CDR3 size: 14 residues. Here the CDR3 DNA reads TGTGCCAGCCGGCTGCCGACAGATTCCTACGAGCAGTACTTC. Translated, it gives CASRLPTDSYEQYF.

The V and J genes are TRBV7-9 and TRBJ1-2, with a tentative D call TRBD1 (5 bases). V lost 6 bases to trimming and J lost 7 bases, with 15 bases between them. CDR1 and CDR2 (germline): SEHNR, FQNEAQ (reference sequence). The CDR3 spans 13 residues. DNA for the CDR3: TGTGCCAGCAGTCAGGGATTGAGTCGTGGCTACACCTTC. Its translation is CASSQGLSRGYTF. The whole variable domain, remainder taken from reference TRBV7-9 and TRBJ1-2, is DTGVSQNPRHKITKRGQNVTFRCDPISEHNRLYWYRQTLGQGPEFLTYFQNEAQLEKSRLLSDRFSAERPKGSFSTLEIQRTEQGDSAMYLCASSQGLSRGYTFGSGTRLTVV.

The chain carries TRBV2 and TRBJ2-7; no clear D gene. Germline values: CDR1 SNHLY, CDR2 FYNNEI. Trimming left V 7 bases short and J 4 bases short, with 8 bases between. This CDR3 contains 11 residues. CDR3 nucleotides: TGTGCCAGCATGGAGAGATACGAGCAGTACTTC. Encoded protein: CASMERYEQYF.

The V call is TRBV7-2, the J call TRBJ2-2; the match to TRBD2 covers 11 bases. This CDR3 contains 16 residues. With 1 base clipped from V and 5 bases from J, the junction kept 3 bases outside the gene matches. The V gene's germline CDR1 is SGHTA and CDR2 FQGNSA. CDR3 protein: CASSLVLAGVTGELFF. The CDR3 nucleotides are TGTGCCAGCAGCTTAGTACTAGCGGGAGTGACCGGGGAGCTGTTTTTT.

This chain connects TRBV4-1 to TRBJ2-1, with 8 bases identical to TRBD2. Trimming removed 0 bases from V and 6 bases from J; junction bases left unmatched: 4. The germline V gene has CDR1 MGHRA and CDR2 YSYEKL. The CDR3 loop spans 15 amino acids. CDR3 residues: CASSQDSGGVNEQFF. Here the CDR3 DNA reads TGCGCCAGCAGCCAAGATTCGGGGGGGGTCAATGAGCAGTTCTTC.

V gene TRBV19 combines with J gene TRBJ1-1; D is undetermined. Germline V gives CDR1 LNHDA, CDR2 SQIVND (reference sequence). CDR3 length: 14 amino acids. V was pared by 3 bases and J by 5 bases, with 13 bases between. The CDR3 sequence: CASSMAVGRTEAFF. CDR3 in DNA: TGTGCCAGTAGTATGGCGGTGGGGAGGACTGAAGCTTTCTTT.

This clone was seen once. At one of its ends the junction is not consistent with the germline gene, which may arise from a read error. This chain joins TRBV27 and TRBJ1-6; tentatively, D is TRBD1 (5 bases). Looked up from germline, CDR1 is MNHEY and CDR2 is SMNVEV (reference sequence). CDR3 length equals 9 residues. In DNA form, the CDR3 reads TGTGCCAGCAATCTAGGGGAAGCCTTT. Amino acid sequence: CASNLGEAF.

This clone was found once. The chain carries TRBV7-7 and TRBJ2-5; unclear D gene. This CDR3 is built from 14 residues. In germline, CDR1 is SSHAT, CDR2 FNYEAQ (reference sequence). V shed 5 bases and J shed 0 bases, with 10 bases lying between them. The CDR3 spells CASSTHVYQETQYF. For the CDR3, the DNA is TGTGCCAGCAGCACACACGTGTACCAAGAGACCCAGTACTTC. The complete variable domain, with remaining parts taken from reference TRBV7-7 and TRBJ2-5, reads GAGVSQSPRYKVTKRGQDVTLRCDPISSHATLYWYQQALGQGPEFLTYFNYEAQPDKSGLPSDRFSAERPEGSISTLTIQRTEQRDSAMYRCASSTHVYQETQYFGPGTRLLVL.

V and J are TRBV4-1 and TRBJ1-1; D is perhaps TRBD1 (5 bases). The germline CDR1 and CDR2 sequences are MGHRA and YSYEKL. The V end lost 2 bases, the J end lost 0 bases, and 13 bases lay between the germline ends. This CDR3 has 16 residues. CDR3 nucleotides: TGCGCCAGCAGCCAAACCGCCTCGACAGTGAACACTGAAGCTTTCTTT. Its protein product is CASSQTASTVNTEAFF.

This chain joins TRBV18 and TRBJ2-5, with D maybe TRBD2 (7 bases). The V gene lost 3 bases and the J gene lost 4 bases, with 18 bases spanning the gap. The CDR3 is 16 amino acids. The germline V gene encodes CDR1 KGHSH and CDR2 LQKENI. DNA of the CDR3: TGTGCCAGCTCACCGGCGGCGGGGGCGGCGGGAGAGACCCAGTACTTC. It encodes CASSPAAGAAGETQYF.

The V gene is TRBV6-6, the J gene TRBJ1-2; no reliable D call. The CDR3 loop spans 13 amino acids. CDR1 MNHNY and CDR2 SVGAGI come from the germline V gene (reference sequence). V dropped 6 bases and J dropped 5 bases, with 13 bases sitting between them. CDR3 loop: CASRFQDRYGYTF. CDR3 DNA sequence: TGTGCCAGCAGATTCCAGGATAGGTATGGCTACACCTTC.

CDR3 amino acids: CASSYSPTGQGSGYTF. The CDR3 DNA reads as TGTGCCAGCAGTTACTCGCCTACTGGACAGGGCAGTGGCTACACCTTC. This chain uses TRBV6-5 with TRBJ1-2, with 8 nucleotides matching TRBD1. The length of the CDR3 is 16 residues. V lost 0 bases to trimming and J lost 7 bases; unmatched junction nucleotides: 10. CDR1 is MNHEY and CDR2 is SVGAGI in the germline V gene.

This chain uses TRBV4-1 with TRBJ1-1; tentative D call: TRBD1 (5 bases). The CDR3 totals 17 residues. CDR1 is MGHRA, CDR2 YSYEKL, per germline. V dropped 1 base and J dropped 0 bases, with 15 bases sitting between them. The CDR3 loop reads CASSQGSGGPMNTEAFF. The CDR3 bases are TGCGCCAGCAGCCAAGGCTCGGGGGGACCCATGAACACTGAAGCTTTCTTT.

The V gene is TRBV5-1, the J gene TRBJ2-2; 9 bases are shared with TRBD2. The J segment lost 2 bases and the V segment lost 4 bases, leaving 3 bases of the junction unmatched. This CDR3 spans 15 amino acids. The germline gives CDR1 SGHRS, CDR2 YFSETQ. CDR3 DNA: TGCGCCAGCAGCAAGGGACTAGCCAACACCGGGGAGCTGTTTTTT. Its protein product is CASSKGLANTGELFF.

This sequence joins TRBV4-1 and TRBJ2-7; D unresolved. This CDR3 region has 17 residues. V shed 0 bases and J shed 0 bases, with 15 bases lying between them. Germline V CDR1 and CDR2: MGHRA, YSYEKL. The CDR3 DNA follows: TGCGCCAGCAGCCAAGATGCCGGCGCAGGAACCTCCTACGAGCAGTACTTC. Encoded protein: CASSQDAGAGTSYEQYF.

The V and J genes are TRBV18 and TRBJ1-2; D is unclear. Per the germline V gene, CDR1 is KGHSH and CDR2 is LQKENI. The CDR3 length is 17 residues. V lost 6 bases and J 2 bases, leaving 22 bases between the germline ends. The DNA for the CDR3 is TGTGCCAGCTCTCGGGAGCAGCTTGCCACGGGGAACTATGGCTACACCTTC. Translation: CASSREQLATGNYGYTF.

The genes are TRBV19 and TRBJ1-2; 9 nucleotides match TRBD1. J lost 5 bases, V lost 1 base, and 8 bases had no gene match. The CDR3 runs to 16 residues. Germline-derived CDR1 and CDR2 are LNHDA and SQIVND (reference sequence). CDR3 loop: CASSIGARTGVYGYTF. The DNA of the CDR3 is TGTGCCAGTAGTATAGGGGCCCGGACAGGGGTTTATGGCTACACCTTC.

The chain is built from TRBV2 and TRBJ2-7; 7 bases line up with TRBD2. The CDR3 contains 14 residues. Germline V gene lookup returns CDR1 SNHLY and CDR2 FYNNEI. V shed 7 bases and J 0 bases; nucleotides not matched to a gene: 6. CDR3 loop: CASKRGPPSYEQYF. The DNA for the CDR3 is TGTGCCAGCAAGCGGGGACCCCCCTCCTACGAGCAGTACTTC. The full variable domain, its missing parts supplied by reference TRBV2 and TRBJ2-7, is EPEVTQTPSHQVTQMGQEVILRCVPISNHLYFYWYRQILGQKVEFLVSFYNNEISEKSEIFDDQFSVERPDGSNFTLKIRSTKLEDSAMYFCASKRGPPSYEQYFGPGTRLTVT.

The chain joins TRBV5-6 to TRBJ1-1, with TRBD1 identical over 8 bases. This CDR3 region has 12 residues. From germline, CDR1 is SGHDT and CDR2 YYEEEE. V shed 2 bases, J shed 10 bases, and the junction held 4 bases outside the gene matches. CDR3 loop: CASSFFGQGAFF. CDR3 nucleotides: TGTGCCAGCAGCTTCTTCGGACAGGGAGCTTTCTTT.

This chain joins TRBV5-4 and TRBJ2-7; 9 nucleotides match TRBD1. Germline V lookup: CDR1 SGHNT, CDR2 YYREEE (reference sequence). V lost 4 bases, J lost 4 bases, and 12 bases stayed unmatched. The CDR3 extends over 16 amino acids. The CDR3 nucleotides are TGTGCCAGCAGCCCAACTACAGGGGGCGGTTATTACGAGCAGTACTTC. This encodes CASSPTTGGGYYEQYF. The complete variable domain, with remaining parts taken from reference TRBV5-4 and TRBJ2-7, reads ETGVTQSPTHLIKTRGQQVTLRCSSQSGHNTVSWYQQALGQGPQFIFQYYREEENGRGNFPPRFSGLQFPNYSSELNVNALELDDSALYLCASSPTTGGGYYEQYFGPGTRLTVT.